A selection of T cell receptor beta chains follows, all from one sample in a study of blood T cell repertoires in COVID-19. The repertoire was sequenced with immunoSEQ multiplex PCR; TCRdb's copy has only in-frame clones and lacks some. The sample includes about 100,000 clones, more than 70% of them seen just once. The sample was peripheral blood. The receptors stem from a human donor in a cohort sampled during active COVID-19. Each CDR3 is given with its conserved first and last residue. The D gene is left open where the match is weak. Some rows mark clone size as missing; the rest say once, few, many or name a class of expanded clone.

clone_size d_call j_call v_call cdr3_aa cdr3_nt
NA NA TRBJ2-7 TRBV7-2 CASSQTAQGAHEQYF TGTGCCAGCAGCCAAACCGCGCAGGGTGCCCACGAGCAGTACTTC
NA NA TRBJ2-7 TRBV6-2/TRBV6-3 CASSYGTRTYEQYF TGTGCCAGCAGTTACGGGACAAGAACCTACGAGCAGTACTTC
few NA TRBJ2-2 TRBV5-1 CASSLDQVPGELFF TGCGCCAGCAGCTTGGATCAGGTCCCCGGGGAGCTGTTTTTT
NA NA TRBJ2-3 TRBV18 CASSPSRGRGTDTQYF TGTGCCAGCTCACCATCGAGAGGGAGAGGCACAGATACGCAGTATTTT
once NA TRBJ1-1 TRBV7-8 CATTGKLNTEAFF TGTGCCACCACAGGTAAACTGAACACTGAAGCTTTCTTT
NA NA TRBJ2-7 TRBV29-1 CSVGDYAYEQYF TGCAGCGTTGGAGACTATGCCTACGAGCAGTACTTC
NA NA TRBJ2-3 TRBV5-1 CASRPGQRGDTQYF TGCGCCAGCAGACCGGGCCAAAGGGGAGATACGCAGTATTTT
NA NA TRBJ1-2 TRBV5-6 CASRGGAGANYGYTF TGTGCCAGCAGAGGGGGGGCAGGGGCTAACTATGGCTACACCTTC
NA NA TRBJ2-6 TRBV10-2 CASSESWAGSPGANVLTF TGCGCCAGCAGTGAGTCCTGGGCCGGGAGCCCTGGGGCCAACGTCCTGACTTTC
NA TRBD1 TRBJ2-2 TRBV2 CASRGQGAWLFF TGTGCCAGCAGGGGACAGGGAGCCTGGCTGTTTTTT
NA TRBD2 TRBJ2-4 TRBV2 CASSEAPSGGAGAKNIQYF TGTGCCAGCAGTGAAGCCCCTAGCGGGGGGGCGGGGGCCAAAAACATTCAGTACTTC
NA TRBD1 TRBJ1-4 TRBV5-1 CASSFLPGQNEKLFF TGCGCCAGCAGCTTTTTACCGGGACAGAATGAAAAACTGTTTTTT
NA TRBD1 TRBJ2-7 TRBV2 CASSSQGARNEQYF TGTGCCAGCAGCTCACAGGGGGCGCGGAACGAGCAGTACTTC
NA NA TRBJ1-5 TRBV2 CASSVGGNQPQHF TGTGCCAGCAGTGTTGGGGGGAATCAGCCCCAGCATTTT
NA TRBD1 TRBJ2-7 TRBV11-2 CASSFQTGQGAYEQYF TGTGCCAGCAGCTTTCAGACGGGACAGGGGGCCTACGAGCAGTACTTC
NA NA TRBJ1-2 TRBV4-3 CASSQALGQNYGYTF TGCGCCAGCAGCCAAGCTCTTGGACAGAACTATGGCTACACCTTC
NA TRBD1 TRBJ2-7 TRBV12-5 CASASPTGGSFEQYF TGTGCTAGTGCCTCCCCGACAGGGGGTTCATTCGAGCAGTACTTC
NA TRBD2 TRBJ2-1 TRBV24-1 CATSPGTSGYNEQFF TGTGCCACCAGCCCCGGGACTAGCGGCTACAATGAGCAGTTCTTC
few TRBD1 TRBJ1-5 TRBV5-3 CARPLTGMVGPERSRGYGNQPQHF TGTGCCAGACCTTTGACAGGGATGGTTGGTCCCGAACGCTCAAGAGGATATGGCAATCAGCCCCAGCATTTT
NA TRBD1 TRBJ1-2 TRBV7-9 CASSPRTGNYGYTF TGTGCCAGCAGCCCACGGACAGGGAACTATGGCTACACCTTC
many NA TRBJ2-7 TRBV25-1 CASSEGARSEQYF TGTGCCAGCAGTGAAGGGGCTCGGTCCGAGCAGTACTTC
NA NA TRBJ1-2 TRBV6-6 CASSYSLGGGYTF TGTGCCAGCAGTTACTCGTTAGGGGGTGGCTACACCTTC
NA NA TRBJ1-5 TRBV3-1/TRBV3-2 CASSQGTGKEPQHF TGTGCCAGCAGCCAAGGGACTGGGAAAGAGCCCCAGCATTTT
NA NA TRBJ1-5 TRBV11-3 CASSLDRTDVSNQPQHF TGTGCCAGCAGCTTAGATAGGACAGACGTTAGCAATCAGCCCCAGCATTTT
NA TRBD2 TRBJ2-1 TRBV5-1 CASSPGTSGDNEQFF TGCGCCAGCAGCCCAGGGACTAGCGGAGACAATGAGCAGTTCTTC
NA TRBD2 TRBJ2-7 TRBV7-2 CASSVFGEGRGEQYF TGTGCCAGCAGCGTCTTTGGGGAGGGGCGTGGTGAGCAGTACTTC
NA TRBD1 TRBJ1-2 TRBV5-6 CASSQGQPLWVGNGYTF TGTGCCAGCAGCCAGGGACAGCCGTTGTGGGTAGGAAATGGCTACACCTTC
NA TRBD1 TRBJ1-6 TRBV4-1 CASSPGQGNSPLHF TGCGCCAGCAGTCCGGGACAGGGGAATTCACCCCTCCACTTT
once TRBD1 TRBJ1-2 TRBV24-1 CARHFRDRSGNTF TGTGCCAGACACTTCCGGGACAGAAGTGGAAACACCTTC
few TRBD1 TRBJ2-7 TRBV29-1 CSFRQGAGYEQYF TGCAGCTTCCGACAGGGGGCCGGGTACGAGCAGTACTTC
NA TRBD1 TRBJ1-3 TRBV7-9 CASSPDRVMGNTIYF TGTGCCAGCAGCCCTGACAGGGTGATGGGAAACACCATATATTTT
NA TRBD2 TRBJ2-7 TRBV24-1 CATSRPSGSSDEQYF TGTGCCACCTCTAGGCCTAGCGGGAGTTCTGACGAGCAGTACTTC
NA NA TRBJ2-5 TRBV2 CASYSLGAGETQYF TGTGCCAGCTACTCCCTTGGGGCTGGAGAGACCCAGTACTTC
NA TRBD2 TRBJ2-2 TRBV11-2 CASSLTSGRNTGELFF TGTGCCAGCAGCTTGACTAGCGGGAGGAACACCGGGGAGCTGTTTTTT
NA NA TRBJ2-6 TRBV5-4 CASSPQDTLGVLTF TGTGCCAGCAGCCCCCAGGACACACTTGGCGTCCTGACTTTC
once TRBD1 TRBJ2-5 TRBV4-3 CASSQEGTGAGETQYF TGCGCCAGCAGCCAAGAGGGAACAGGGGCTGGCGAGACCCAGTACTTC
NA TRBD1 TRBJ1-2 TRBV19 CASSDRGRLGYTF TGTGCCAGTTCGGACAGGGGGCGCCTTGGCTACACCTTC
NA NA TRBJ2-3 TRBV20-1 CSARDSDTQYF TGCAGTGCTAGAGATTCTGATACGCAGTATTTT
NA NA TRBJ1-2 TRBV24-1 CATSSSKTGSRNWYGYTF TGTGCCACCAGTTCGAGTAAAACAGGGAGTAGGAATTGGTATGGCTACACCTTC
NA TRBD2 TRBJ2-5 TRBV7-2 CASSLEAGGQETQYF TGTGCCAGCAGCTTAGAAGCGGGGGGGCAAGAGACCCAGTACTTC
NA NA TRBJ1-1 TRBV29-1 CSVDRENTEAFF TGCAGCGTTGACAGGGAGAACACTGAAGCTTTCTTT
few TRBD1 TRBJ1-5 TRBV6-5 CASSSLRDSSNQPQHF TGTGCCAGCAGTTCCCTAAGGGACAGTAGCAATCAGCCCCAGCATTTT
NA NA TRBJ1-6 TRBV5-4 CASSALGLLGSPLHF TGTGCCAGCAGCGCCCTGGGACTCCTTGGTTCACCCCTCCACTTT
NA NA TRBJ1-6 TRBV23-1 CASSQSVGRNSPLHF TGCGCCAGCAGTCAATCGGTCGGCAGGAATTCACCCCTCCACTTT
NA NA TRBJ1-2 TRBV7-9 CASSPQRGFLGGYTF TGTGCCAGCAGCCCCCAGAGGGGGTTTCTGGGGGGCTACACCTTC
NA TRBD1 TRBJ1-1 TRBV11-2 CASSLGHQGARAFF TGTGCCAGCAGCTTAGGTCATCAGGGGGCGCGGGCTTTCTTT
NA TRBD1 TRBJ1-4 TRBV18 CASSPPGQGSEKLFF TGTGCCAGCTCACCTCCGGGACAGGGATCTGAAAAACTGTTTTTT
once NA TRBJ2-5 TRBV7-6 CASSLGGARVSTETQYF TGTGCCAGCAGCTTAGGTGGGGCCAGGGTGAGCACTGAGACCCAGTACTTC
NA TRBD1 TRBJ2-1 TRBV7-9 CASSSDRGNLFSEQFF TGTGCCAGCAGCTCAGACAGGGGAAATCTTTTTAGTGAGCAGTTCTTC
once NA TRBJ1-5 TRBV24-1 CATSDRIGPQHF TGTGCCACCAGTGACAGGATAGGTCCCCAGCATTTT
NA NA TRBJ2-7 TRBV4-3 CASSQGATYEQYF TGCGCCAGCAGCCAAGGGGCTACCTACGAGCAGTACTTC
NA NA TRBJ2-2 TRBV15 CATSRAGGANTGELFF TGTGCCACCAGCAGAGCTGGAGGGGCAAACACCGGGGAGCTGTTTTTT
once NA TRBJ2-1 TRBV7-2 CASSLGPGGNNEQFF TGTGCCAGCAGCTTAGGCCCCGGCGGGAACAATGAGCAGTTCTTC
many TRBD1 TRBJ1-1 TRBV27 CASTSQGRRAHTEAFF TGTGCCAGCACCTCACAGGGGAGGCGGGCACACACTGAAGCTTTCTTT
few TRBD2 TRBJ2-5 TRBV3-1/TRBV3-2 CASSIRRGVFAETQYF TGTGCCAGCAGCATAAGGCGGGGGGTATTCGCAGAGACCCAGTACTTC
NA NA TRBJ1-2 TRBV5-1 CASSRLSGGNGYTF TGCGCCAGCAGCAGACTCTCGGGTGGTAATGGCTACACCTTC
NA TRBD2 TRBJ2-3 TRBV12-3/TRBV12-4 CASSTRLADTQYF TGTGCCAGCAGTACCCGACTAGCGGATACGCAGTATTTT